The 10 T cell receptor beta chains presented below share a single source sample, sequenced in a study of molecular identifiers for immune sequencing clone quantification. From the PCR reads, TCRdb called clonotypes with MiXCR, one entry per CDR3 protein. This table has about 640,000 distinct CDR3 sequences, 20% appearing once. Sequencing was performed on naive CD8+ T cells from blood, with Jurkat cell RNA spiked in. As for subset: FACS-sorted CD8+CD4-CCR7+CD45RA+ naive T cells. Receptor source: a human donor in good health. Some libraries in this study had Jurkat cell RNA spiked in.

Many counts were recorded for this clonotype. The genes are TRBV28 and TRBJ2-6; no clear D gene. V was shortened by 4 bases and J by 0 bases, with 10 bases between the two germline ends. The CDR3 sequence is 16 residues long. The germline V gene encodes CDR1 MDHEN and CDR2 SYDVKM. The CDR3 region is CASSSLDPSGANVLTF. The CDR3 DNA follows: TGTGCCAGCAGTTCCCTCGACCCCTCTGGGGCCAACGTCCTGACTTTC. Looking up the rest from reference TRBV28 and TRBJ2-6 gives the full variable domain: DVKVTQSSRYLVKRTGEKVFLECVQDMDHENMFWYRQDPGLGLRLIYFSYDVKMKEKGDIPEGYSVSREKKERFSLILESASTNQTSMYLCASSSLDPSGANVLTFGAGSRLTVL.

This clonotype was counted at least ten times. V gene TRBV28 combines with J gene TRBJ2-7, with D unresolved. V gave up 6 bases and J gave up 1 base, with 13 bases separating them. The germline CDR1 and CDR2 sequences are MDHEN and SYDVKM. CDR3 size: 14 residues. CDR3 nucleotides: TGTGCCAGCAGCCGGACGGATGGTTCCTACGAGCAGTACTTC. It yields the protein CASSRTDGSYEQYF.

With respect to this clonotype: A much larger clone lies a single base off, so this may be a read error. The genes are TRBV4-1 and TRBJ2-3; 7 positions agree with TRBD1. The CDR3 has 15 amino acids. The V and J ends lost 2 bases and 2 bases, in that order; junction bases with no gene match: 4. Per germline, CDR1 MGHRA and CDR2 YSYEKL. In DNA form, the CDR3 reads TGCGCCAGCAGCCAACACAGGGGAAACACAGATACGCAGTATTTT. This encodes CASSQHRGNTDTQYF.

This clonotype was seen at least ten times. The chain employs TRBV24-1 and TRBJ2-1; D ambiguous. Trimming cost V 4 bases and J 7 bases, with 16 bases left between them. Germline V gene data show CDR1 as KGHDR and CDR2 as SFDVKD. The CDR3 runs to 15 residues. In nucleotides, the CDR3 is TGTGCCACCAGTGACGTTGACCGGAGTAGTAATGAGCAGTTCTTC. The encoded protein is CATSDVDRSSNEQFF.

Points on this clonotype: This may stem from a read error, because a much larger clone lies one nucleotide away. A read error is likely, as this CDR3 ends without the conserved phenylalanine or tryptophan. The V call is TRBV7-9, the J call TRBJ2-3, with D uncertain. The germline V and J ends were trimmed by 5 bases and 4 bases, with 22 bases remaining between them. The CDR3 is made up of 17 amino acids. The V gene's germline CDR1 is SEHNR and CDR2 FQNEAQ (reference sequence). CDR3 nucleotide sequence: TGTGCCAGCAGCCCCTCACCGGGCAGTCCAAGATCAGATACGCAGTATCTT. It translates to CASSPSPGSPRSDTQYL.

This clonotype was recorded at least ten times. This sequence joins TRBV24-1 and TRBJ2-5; D unresolved. Trimming took off 0 bases at V and 5 bases at J, with 9 bases between the two ends. Germline-derived CDR1 and CDR2 are KGHDR and SFDVKD. There are 14 residues in the CDR3. The CDR3 sequence is CATSDLGSLETQYF. CDR3 sequence (DNA): TGTGCCACCAGTGATTTGGGCAGTCTGGAGACCCAGTACTTC.

In the case of this clonotype: This may be a read error: a much more frequent sequence differs by one nucleotide. The rearrangement joins TRBV20-1 to TRBJ2-7; 7 bases line up with TRBD1. Germline assignment: CDR1 DFQATT and CDR2 SNEGSKA (reference sequence). With V trimmed by 2 bases and J by 6 bases, 7 bases remained unmatched. The CDR3 runs 13 residues. The DNA of the CDR3 is TGCAGTGCTAGACCGACAGGGTTTGCCGAGCAGTACTTC. This sequence encodes CSARPTGFAEQYF.

Turning to this clonotype: A much larger clone lies one base from this, so it may be a read error. This chain links TRBV9 with TRBJ2-3; 12 nucleotides align to TRBD2. Looked up from germline, CDR1 is SGDLS and CDR2 is YYNGEE. V was pared by 6 bases and J by 4 bases, with 6 bases of the junction left unmatched. The CDR3 consists of 15 residues. The CDR3 sequence: CASNLAGGPADTQYF. CDR3 coding DNA: TGTGCCAGCAATCTAGCGGGGGGGCCCGCAGATACGCAGTATTTT. The whole variable domain, filled in from reference TRBV9 and TRBJ2-3, reads DSGVTQTPKHLITATGQRVTLRCSPRSGDLSVYWYQQSLDQGLQFLIQYYNGEERAKGNILERFSAQQFPDLHSELNLSSLELGDSALYFCASNLAGGPADTQYFGPGTRLTVL.

As regards this clonotype: A much larger clone lies a single base off, so this may be a read error. CDR3: CSARGVRYNEQSF. In DNA form, the CDR3 reads TGCAGCGCCAGGGGGGTGAGGTACAATGAGCAGTCCTTC. The gene calls are TRBV29-1 and TRBJ2-1, with a possible D match to TRBD1 (7 bases). The length of the CDR3 is 13 residues. Germline values: CDR1 SQVTM, CDR2 ANQGSEA.

This clonotype was detected many times. The chain joins TRBV12-3 or TRBV12-4 to TRBJ2-7, with D unclear. Trimming left V 3 bases short and J 6 bases short, with 9 bases between. The length of the CDR3 is 12 residues. The CDR3 loop is CASSFVLAEQYF. The CDR3 DNA is TGTGCCAGCAGTTTTGTGTTAGCCGAGCAGTACTTC.